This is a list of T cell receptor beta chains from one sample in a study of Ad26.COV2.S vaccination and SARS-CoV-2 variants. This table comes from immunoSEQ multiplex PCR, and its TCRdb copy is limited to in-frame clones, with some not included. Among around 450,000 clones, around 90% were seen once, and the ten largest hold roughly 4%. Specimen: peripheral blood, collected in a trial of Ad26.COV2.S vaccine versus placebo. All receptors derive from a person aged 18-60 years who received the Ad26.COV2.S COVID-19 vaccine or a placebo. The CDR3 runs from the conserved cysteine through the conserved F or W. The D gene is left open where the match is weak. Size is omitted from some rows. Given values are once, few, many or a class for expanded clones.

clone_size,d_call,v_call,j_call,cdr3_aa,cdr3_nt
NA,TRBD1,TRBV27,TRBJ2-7,CASSSGQAGYEQYF,TGTGCCAGCAGTTCGGGACAGGCTGGGTACGAGCAGTACTTC
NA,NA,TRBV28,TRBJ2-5,CASSLTSRRIWETQYF,TGTGCCAGCAGTTTAACTAGCCGGAGAATCTGGGAGACCCAGTACTTC
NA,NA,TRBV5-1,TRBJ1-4,CASSLEAAGVSNEKLFF,TGCGCCAGCAGCCTGGAGGCTGCAGGGGTTTCTAATGAAAAACTGTTTTTT
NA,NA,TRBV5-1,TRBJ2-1,CASSLEGLSGDEQFF,TGCGCCAGCAGCTTGGAAGGGCTATCGGGGGATGAGCAGTTCTTC
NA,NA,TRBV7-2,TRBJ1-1,CASSLGLHRFFRAFF,TGTGCCAGCAGCTTAGGTCTCCACAGATTCTTTCGAGCTTTCTTT
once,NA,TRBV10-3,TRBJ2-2,CAISEGQGMNTGELFF,TGTGCCATCAGTGAGGGGCAGGGGATGAACACCGGGGAGCTGTTTTTT
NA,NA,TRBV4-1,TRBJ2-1,CASSQAPTIEQFF,TGCGCCAGCAGCCAAGCACCGACCATTGAGCAGTTCTTC
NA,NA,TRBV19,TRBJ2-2,CASRPRTWPGGTGELFF,TGTGCCAGTAGGCCGAGGACGTGGCCAGGGGGGACCGGGGAGCTGTTTTTT
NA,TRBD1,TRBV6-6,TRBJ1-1,CAIDTGDTEAFF,TGTGCCATCGATACAGGGGACACTGAAGCTTTCTTT
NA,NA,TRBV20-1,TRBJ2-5,CSASGTLIETQYF,TGCAGTGCTAGTGGGACACTCATAGAGACCCAGTACTTC
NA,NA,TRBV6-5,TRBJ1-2,CASRQDGNYGYTF,TGTGCCAGCCGGCAGGATGGGAACTATGGCTACACCTTC
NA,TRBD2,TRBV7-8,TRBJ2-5,CASSLAGGPVETQYF,TGTGCCAGCAGCCTAGCGGGAGGGCCAGTTGAGACCCAGTACTTC
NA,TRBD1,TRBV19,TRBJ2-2,CAGKGQGSAGELFF,TGTGCCGGCAAGGGACAGGGAAGCGCCGGGGAGCTGTTTTTT
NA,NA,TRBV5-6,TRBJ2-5,CASSLYSGTETQYF,TGTGCCAGCAGCTTATATTCGGGTACGGAGACCCAGTACTTC
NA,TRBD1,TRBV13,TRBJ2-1,CASSLALRDRGRHVVNEQFF,TGTGCCAGCAGCTTAGCCCTCCGGGACAGGGGGCGCCACGTTGTGAATGAGCAGTTCTTC